The next 2 T cell receptor beta chains were all read from a single sample in a study of cytomegalovirus exposure and HLA in healthy donors (dated 2017 in TCRdb). Library preparation was by the immunoSEQ multiplex PCR assay. The multiplex PCR relied on a mix of 60 forward primers for TCR Vbeta segments and 13 reverse primers for TCR Jbeta segments. Not all clones reach the TCRdb copy of this immuneACCESS table, which keeps in-frame sequences only. Checked studies attribute under half of the gap to unresolved V genes and leave the rest unexplained. The table for this sample lists approximately 120,000 clones; around 73% of them were counted only once. The ten largest clones add up to approximately 4.3% of the sample. The sequenced material came from PBMCs. The receptors originated from a man between 60 and 70 years old in good health and CMV-seropositive.

The chain recombines TRBV6-1 with TRBJ2-7, with 7 bases aligning to TRBD2. Germline trimming cut 5 bases from V and 7 bases from J; bases unmatched to any gene: 8. CDR3 size: 13 residues. Looked up from germline, CDR1 is MNHNS and CDR2 is SASEGT. The CDR3: CASSQPLGGEQYF. CDR3 bases: TGTGCCAGCAGTCAGCCCCTCGGGGGGGAGCAGTACTTC.

This clone counts as medium-sized. This chain uses TRBV27 with TRBJ1-5, with D possibly matching TRBD1 (6 bases). Germline CDR1 MNHEY, CDR2 SMNVEV (reference sequence). The V end was cut by 6 bases, the J end by 7 bases, with 13 bases between. The CDR3 spans 13 residues. The DNA of the CDR3 is TGTGCCAGCAGCCCCAGGGGCGGGCAGCCCCAGCATTTT. Translated: CASSPRGGQPQHF.